This entry lists 15 T cell receptor beta chains sequenced from one sample in a study of T cells in Graves' hyperthyroidism and ophthalmopathy. Amplified TCR beta CDR3 regions derived from RNA transcripts. The HTBI primer set drove a first-round RT-PCR of the TCR CDR3. In TCRdb, the multiplex PCR reads were re-called with MiXCR into one record per CDR3 protein. The repertoire includes some 380,000 distinct CDR3 sequences, roughly 12% of them detected once, and around 20% sits in the top ten. Sample: blood. All receptors come from a man between 25 and 39 years old with Graves' hyperthyroidism that later progressed to Graves' ophthalmopathy.

J is TRBJ2-1 and V is TRBV12-3 or TRBV12-4; 7 bases line up with TRBD2. This CDR3 has 13 residues. The V gene end was trimmed by 11 bases and the J gene end by 10 bases; junction bases not matched to a gene: 14. Here the CDR3 reads CASSGGPPGEQFF. The CDR3 DNA reads as TGTGCCTCCTCGGGGGGACCGCCGGGCGAGCAGTTCTTC.

This clonotype came up a few times. The rearrangement joins TRBV7-9 to TRBJ1-2; 7 bases line up with TRBD1. In germline, CDR1 is SEHNR, CDR2 FQNEAQ (reference sequence). V lost 1 base to trimming and J lost 13 bases; unmatched junction nucleotides: 6. The CDR3 runs 12 residues. The CDR3 region has the DNA TGTGCCAGCAGCTTAGGAGACAGGGCAGGCACCTTC. It encodes CASSLGDRAGTF.

Of note for this clonotype: Its ends do not fully match the called genes, so a read error is possible. The chain uses TRBV6-2 or TRBV6-3 and TRBJ2-7; 8 positions match TRBD1. There are 14 residues in the CDR3. The V gene's germline CDR1 is MNHEY and CDR2 SVGEGT. CDR3 in DNA: TGTGCCAGCGGGGGCAGGGGGCATGACTACGAGCAGTGCTTC. Its translation is CASGGRGHDYEQCF.

This clonotype was counted ten times or more. The V and J genes are TRBV20-1 and TRBJ2-2, with 7 bases matching TRBD1. The length of the CDR3 is 13 residues. With V trimmed by 4 bases and J by 7 bases, 6 bases remained unmatched. CDR1 is DFQATT and CDR2 is SNEGSKA in the germline V gene (reference sequence). The CDR3 DNA follows: TGCAGTGCTAAAGACAGGGTGAACGGGGAGCTGTTTTTT. Protein product: CSAKDRVNGELFF.

V usage is TRBV7-6 and J usage is TRBJ2-5; 7 nucleotides agree with TRBD1. Germline V CDR1 and CDR2: SGHVS, FNYEAQ. V was pared by 5 bases and J by 4 bases, with 7 bases of the junction left unmatched. This CDR3 is built from 14 residues. The CDR3 DNA is TGTGCCAGCAGCCCCAGACAGGGACCAGAGACCCAGTACTTC. Its translation is CASSPRQGPETQYF. Using reference TRBV7-6 and TRBJ2-5 for the parts outside the CDR3, the full variable domain is GAGVSQSPRYKVTKRGQDVALRCDPISGHVSLYWYRQALGQGPEFLTYFNYEAQQDKSGLPNDRFSAERPEGSISTLTIQRTEQRDSAMYRCASSPRQGPETQYFGPGTRLLVL.

This clonotype was observed at least ten times. The rearrangement uses TRBV7-9 and TRBJ2-7; the match to TRBD1 covers 9 bases. The CDR3 length is 14 residues. V was pared by 5 bases and J by 6 bases, with 8 bases of the junction left unmatched. From germline, CDR1 is SEHNR and CDR2 FQNEAQ (reference sequence). CDR3 loop: CASSRGTGRAEQYF. The CDR3 nucleotides are TGTGCCAGCAGCCGAGGGACAGGGAGGGCCGAGCAGTACTTC. Together with reference TRBV7-9 and TRBJ2-7, the CDR3 gives the full variable domain: DTGVSQNPRHKITKRGQNVTFRCDPISEHNRLYWYRQTLGQGPEFLTYFQNEAQLEKSRLLSDRFSAERPKGSFSTLEIQRTEQGDSAMYLCASSRGTGRAEQYFGPGTRLTVT.

The chain links TRBV6-5 to TRBJ1-3; TRBD1 matches at 10 bases. Germline-derived CDR1 and CDR2 are MNHEY and SVGAGI. The length of the CDR3 is 17 residues. Germline trimming cut 0 bases from V and 3 bases from J; bases unmatched to any gene: 5. CDR3 protein: CASSYSRQGAGGNTIYF. For the CDR3, the DNA is TGTGCCAGCAGTTACTCCAGACAGGGGGCTGGTGGAAACACCATATATTTT.

The rearrangement joins TRBV5-1 to TRBJ2-3; 11 bases are a match to TRBD2. CDR3 length: 16 residues. Germline CDR1 and CDR2: SGHRS and YFSETQ. V lost 3 bases, J lost 3 bases, and 6 bases stayed unmatched. The chain's CDR3 is CASSSMTSGVTDTQYF. The CDR3, as DNA: TGCGCCAGCAGCTCAATGACTAGCGGGGTGACAGATACGCAGTATTTT.

This clonotype was seen a handful of times. The rearrangement links TRBV6-1 to TRBJ2-7; 10 bases are a match to TRBD1. The CDR3 consists of 15 residues. Looked up from germline, CDR1 is MNHNS and CDR2 is SASEGT. Trimming at V came to 5 bases and at J to 2 bases, leaving 6 bases not matched to a gene. CDR3 DNA sequence: TGTGCCAGCAGTTCGGGACAGGGGAGTCCCTACGAGCAGTACTTC. Amino acid sequence: CASSSGQGSPYEQYF.

The chain joins TRBV4-1 to TRBJ2-1, with 12 bases lining up with TRBD2. From germline, CDR1 is MGHRA and CDR2 YSYEKL. This CDR3 has 17 amino acids. J gave up 8 bases and V 1 base, and 9 bases lay outside the gene matches. In DNA, the CDR3 is TGCGCCAGCAGCCAAGCTGGGGCTAGCGGGGGGGCCTATGAGCAGTTCTTC. This encodes CASSQAGASGGAYEQFF.

This rearrangement joins TRBV7-7 to TRBJ2-3; weak D call: TRBD1 (6 bases). V lost 4 bases and J lost 11, with 10 bases in between. The CDR3 is made up of 11 amino acids. The germline CDR1 and CDR2 sequences are SSHAT and FNYEAQ (reference sequence). The CDR3 protein is CASSSGTLQYF. The DNA for the CDR3 is TGTGCCAGCAGCTCCGGGACACTGCAGTATTTT.

Note on this clonotype: The junction shows a germline mismatch at one end, possibly a read error. The chain is built from TRBV11-2 and TRBJ2-1; D possibly corresponds to TRBD1 (6 bases). The germline V gene encodes CDR1 SGHAT and CDR2 FQNNGV. The CDR3 has 17 residues. For the CDR3, the DNA is TGTGCCAGCAGCTTACGAGGACAGATAGTATCCTACAGTGAGCAGTTCTTC. This gives the protein CASSLRGQIVSYSEQFF. Variable domain in full (rest from reference TRBV11-2 and TRBJ2-1): EAGVAQSPRYKIIEKRQSVAFWCNPISGHATLYWYQQILGQGPKLLIQFQNNGVVDDSQLPKDRFSAERLKGVDSTLKIQPAKLEDSAVYLCASSLRGQIVSYSEQFFGPGTRLTVL.

This clonotype was detected ten times or more. V gene TRBV7-9 combines with J gene TRBJ2-1, with D perhaps given as TRBD1 or TRBD2 (5 bases each). In germline, CDR1 is SEHNR, CDR2 FQNEAQ (reference sequence). The ends were cut back, 0 bases at V and 9 bases at J, with 9 bases in the middle. The CDR3 spans 13 residues. The CDR3 here is CASSLAGRGEQFF. In DNA form, the CDR3 reads TGTGCCAGCAGCTTAGCGGGACGGGGTGAGCAGTTCTTC.

This clonotype has a handful of counts. The rearrangement uses TRBV5-1 and TRBJ2-4; D may match TRBD1 or TRBD2 (5 bases each). CDR1 and CDR2 (germline): SGHRS, YFSETQ. With 0 bases removed from V and 11 bases from J, the gap between germline ends came to 15 bases. The CDR3 is 14 amino acids. CDR3 loop: CASSLAGTKTVQYF. CDR3 nucleotides: TGCGCCAGCAGCTTGGCAGGGACCAAAACGGTTCAGTACTTC.

This clonotype showed up many times. This chain joins TRBV10-3 and TRBJ2-7; 9 bases match TRBD1. With 7 bases clipped from V and 2 bases from J, the junction kept 6 bases outside the gene matches. CDR1 and CDR2 (germline): ENHRY, SYGVKD. The CDR3 runs to 14 residues. In DNA, the CDR3 is TGTGCCATCACAGGGACAGGGTCCCCCTACGAGCAGTACTTC. The encoded protein is CAITGTGSPYEQYF.